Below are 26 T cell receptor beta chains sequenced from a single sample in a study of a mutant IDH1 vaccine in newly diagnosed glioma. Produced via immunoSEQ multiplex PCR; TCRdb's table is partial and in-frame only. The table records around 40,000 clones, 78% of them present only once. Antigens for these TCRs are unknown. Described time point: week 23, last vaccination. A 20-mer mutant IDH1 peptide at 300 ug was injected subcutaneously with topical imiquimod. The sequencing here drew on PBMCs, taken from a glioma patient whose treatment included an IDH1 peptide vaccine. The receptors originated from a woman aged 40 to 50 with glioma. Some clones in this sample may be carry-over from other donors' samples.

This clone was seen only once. The CDR3 loop is CASSRERLAGAGEQYF. The CDR3 coding sequence is TGTGCCAGTAGTAGGGAACGACTAGCGGGAGCGGGCGAGCAGTACTTC. The J gene is TRBJ2-7, the V gene TRBV19, with 12 bases lining up with TRBD2. The V gene's germline CDR1 is LNHDA and CDR2 SQIVND (reference sequence). V shed 4 bases and J 6 bases; nucleotides not matched to a gene: 10. The CDR3 runs 16 residues.

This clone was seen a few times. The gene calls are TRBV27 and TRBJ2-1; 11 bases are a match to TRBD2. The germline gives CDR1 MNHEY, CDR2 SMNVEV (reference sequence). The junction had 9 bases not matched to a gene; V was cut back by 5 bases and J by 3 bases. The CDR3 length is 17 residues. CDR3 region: CASSQTGTSGIYNEQFF. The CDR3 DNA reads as TGTGCCAGCAGTCAGACCGGGACTAGCGGAATCTACAATGAGCAGTTCTTC.

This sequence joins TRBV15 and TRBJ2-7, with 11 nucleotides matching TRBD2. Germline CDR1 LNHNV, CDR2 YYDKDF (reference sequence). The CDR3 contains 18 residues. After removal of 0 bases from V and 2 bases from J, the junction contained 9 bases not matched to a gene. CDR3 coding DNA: TGTGCCACCAGCAGAGATACTAGCGGGAGATTAGTCCCCTACGAGCAGTACTTC. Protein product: CATSRDTSGRLVPYEQYF.

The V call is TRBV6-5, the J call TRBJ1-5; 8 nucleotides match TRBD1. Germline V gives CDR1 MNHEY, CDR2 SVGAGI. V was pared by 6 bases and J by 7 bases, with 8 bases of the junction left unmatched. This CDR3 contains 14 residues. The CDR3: CASSSTGVGQPQHF. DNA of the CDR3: TGTGCCAGCAGCTCGACAGGGGTGGGGCAGCCCCAGCATTTT.

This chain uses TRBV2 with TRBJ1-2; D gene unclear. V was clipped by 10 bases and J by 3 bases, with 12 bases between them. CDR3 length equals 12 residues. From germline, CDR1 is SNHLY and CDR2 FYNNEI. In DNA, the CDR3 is TGTGCCACCTCCGACACTTACTATGGCTACACCTTC. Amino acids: CATSDTYYGYTF.

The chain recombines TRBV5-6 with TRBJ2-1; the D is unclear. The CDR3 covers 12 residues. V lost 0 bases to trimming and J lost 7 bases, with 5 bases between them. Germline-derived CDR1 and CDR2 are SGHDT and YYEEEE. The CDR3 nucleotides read TGTGCCAGCAGCTTGGTTGCAAATGAGCAGTTCTTC. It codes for CASSLVANEQFF.

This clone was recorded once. CDR3 sequence: CASSLGYGGDTQYF. CDR3 nucleotides: TGCGCCAGCAGCTTGGGGTACGGTGGCGATACGCAGTATTTT. The chain is built from TRBV5-1 and TRBJ2-3; no reliable D call. V lost 0 bases and J lost 6, with 11 bases in between. This CDR3 contains 14 residues. CDR1 is SGHRS and CDR2 is YFSETQ in the germline V gene. Full variable domain (outside the CDR3, taken from reference TRBV5-1 and TRBJ2-3): KAGVTQTPRYLIKTRGQQVTLSCSPISGHRSVSWYQQTPGQGLQFLFEYFSETQRNKGNFPGRFSGRQFSNSRSEMNVSTLELGDSALYLCASSLGYGGDTQYFGPGTRLTVL.

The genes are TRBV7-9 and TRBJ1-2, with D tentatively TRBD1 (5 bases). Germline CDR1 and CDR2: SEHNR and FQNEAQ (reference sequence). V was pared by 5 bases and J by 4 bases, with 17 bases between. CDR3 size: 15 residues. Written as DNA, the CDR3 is TGTGCCAGCAGCCCAACGCGGGGCTCGGTCTATGGCTACACCTTC. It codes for CASSPTRGSVYGYTF.

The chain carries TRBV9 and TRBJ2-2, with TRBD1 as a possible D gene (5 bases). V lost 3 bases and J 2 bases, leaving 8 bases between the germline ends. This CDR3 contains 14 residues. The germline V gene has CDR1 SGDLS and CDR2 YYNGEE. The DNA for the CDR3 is TGTGCCAGCAGCGCGGACATCAACACCGGGGAGCTGTTTTTT. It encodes CASSADINTGELFF.

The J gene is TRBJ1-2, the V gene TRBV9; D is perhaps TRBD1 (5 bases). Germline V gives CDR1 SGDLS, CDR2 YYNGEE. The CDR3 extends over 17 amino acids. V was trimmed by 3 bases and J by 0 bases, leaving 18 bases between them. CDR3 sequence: CASSDTWGGRANYGYTF. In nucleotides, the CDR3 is TGTGCCAGCAGCGATACATGGGGGGGGAGAGCTAACTATGGCTACACCTTC.

In DNA form, the CDR3 reads TGTGCCAGCAGGAACTACCAAGAGACCCAGTACTTC. Its protein product is CASRNYQETQYF. The rearrangement joins TRBV5-4 to TRBJ2-5; D uncertain. Looked up from germline, CDR1 is SGHNT and CDR2 is YYREEE (reference sequence). The CDR3 has 12 amino acids. V was trimmed by 5 bases and J by 0 bases, leaving 5 bases between them.

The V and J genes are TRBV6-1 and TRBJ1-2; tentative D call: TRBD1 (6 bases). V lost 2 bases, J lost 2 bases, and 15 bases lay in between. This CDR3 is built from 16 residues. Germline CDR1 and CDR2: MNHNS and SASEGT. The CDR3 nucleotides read TGTGCCAGCAGTGAATCCCCACTCGACAGGAACTATGGCTACACCTTC. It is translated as CASSESPLDRNYGYTF.

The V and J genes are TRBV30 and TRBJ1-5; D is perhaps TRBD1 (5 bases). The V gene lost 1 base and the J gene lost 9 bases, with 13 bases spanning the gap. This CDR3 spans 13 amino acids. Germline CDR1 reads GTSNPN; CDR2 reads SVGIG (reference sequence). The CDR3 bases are TGTGCCTGGAGTGACCAGGGAGAACGGCCCCAGCATTTT. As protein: CAWSDQGERPQHF.

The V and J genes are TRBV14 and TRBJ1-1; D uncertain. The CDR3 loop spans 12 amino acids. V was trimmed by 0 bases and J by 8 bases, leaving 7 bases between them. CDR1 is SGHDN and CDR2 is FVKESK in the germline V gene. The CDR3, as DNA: TGTGCCAGCAGCCAAGATGGGCAGGAAGCTTTCTTT. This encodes CASSQDGQEAFF.

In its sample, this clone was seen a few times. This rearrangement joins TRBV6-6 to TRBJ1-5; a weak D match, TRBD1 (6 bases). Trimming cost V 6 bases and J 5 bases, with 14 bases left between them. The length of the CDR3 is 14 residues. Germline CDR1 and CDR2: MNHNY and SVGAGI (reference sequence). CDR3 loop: CASRETGTHQPQHF. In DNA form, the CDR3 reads TGTGCCAGCAGGGAGACAGGAACCCATCAGCCCCAGCATTTT.

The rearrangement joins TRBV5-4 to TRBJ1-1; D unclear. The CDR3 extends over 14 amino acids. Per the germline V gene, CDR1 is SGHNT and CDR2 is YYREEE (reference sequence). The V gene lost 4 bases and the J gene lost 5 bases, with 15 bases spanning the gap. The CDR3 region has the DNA TGTGCCAGCAGCCGCGTCGAGGGATTGACTGAAGCTTTCTTT. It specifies CASSRVEGLTEAFF.

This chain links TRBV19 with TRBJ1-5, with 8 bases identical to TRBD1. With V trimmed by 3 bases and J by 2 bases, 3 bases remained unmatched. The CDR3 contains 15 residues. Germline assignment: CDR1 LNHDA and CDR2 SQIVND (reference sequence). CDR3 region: CASSMDRVGNQPQHF. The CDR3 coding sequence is TGTGCCAGTAGTATGGACAGGGTCGGCAATCAGCCCCAGCATTTT. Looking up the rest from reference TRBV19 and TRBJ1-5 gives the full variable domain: DGGITQSPKYLFRKEGQNVTLSCEQNLNHDAMYWYRQDPGQGLRLIYYSQIVNDFQKGDIAEGYSVSREKKESFPLTVTSAQKNPTAFYLCASSMDRVGNQPQHFGDGTRLSIL.

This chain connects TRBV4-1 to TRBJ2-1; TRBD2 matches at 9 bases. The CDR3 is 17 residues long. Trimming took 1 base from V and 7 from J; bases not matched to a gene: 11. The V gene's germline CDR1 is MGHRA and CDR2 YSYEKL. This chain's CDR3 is CASSQGPVAGEENEQFF. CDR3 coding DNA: TGCGCCAGCAGCCAAGGACCCGTAGCGGGAGAGGAGAATGAGCAGTTCTTC.

The CDR3 DNA follows: TGTGCCGGTCGACAGGGAGGTGTTTGGGGCTACACCTTC. It codes for CAGRQGGVWGYTF. The chain uses TRBV7-2 and TRBJ1-2; 7 nucleotides agree with TRBD1. Trimming removed 11 bases from V and 8 bases from J; junction bases left unmatched: 14. In germline, CDR1 is SGHTA, CDR2 FQGNSA. CDR3 length: 13 amino acids.

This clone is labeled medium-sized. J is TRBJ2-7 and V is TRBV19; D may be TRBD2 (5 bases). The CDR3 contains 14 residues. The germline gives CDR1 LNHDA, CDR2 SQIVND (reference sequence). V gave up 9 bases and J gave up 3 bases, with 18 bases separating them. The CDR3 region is CASRAKQRGYEQYF. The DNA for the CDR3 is TGTGCCAGCCGGGCGAAACAACGGGGCTACGAGCAGTACTTC.

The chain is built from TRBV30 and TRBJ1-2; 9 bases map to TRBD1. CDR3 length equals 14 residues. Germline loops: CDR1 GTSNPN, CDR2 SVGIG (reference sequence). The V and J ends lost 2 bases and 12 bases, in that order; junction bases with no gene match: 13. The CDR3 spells CAWSSTLGQGPDTF. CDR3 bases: TGTGCCTGGAGTTCGACACTCGGACAGGGGCCGGACACCTTC.

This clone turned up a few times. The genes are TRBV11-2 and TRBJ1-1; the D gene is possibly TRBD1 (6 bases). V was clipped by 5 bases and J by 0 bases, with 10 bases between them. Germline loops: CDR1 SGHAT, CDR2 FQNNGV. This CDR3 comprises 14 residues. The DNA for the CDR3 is TGTGCCAGCAGCGTACAGGGTTTGAACACTGAAGCTTTCTTT. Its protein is CASSVQGLNTEAFF.

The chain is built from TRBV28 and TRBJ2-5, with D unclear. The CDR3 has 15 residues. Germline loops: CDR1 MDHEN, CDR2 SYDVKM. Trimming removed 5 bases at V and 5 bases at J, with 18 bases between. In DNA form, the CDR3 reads TGTGCCAGCAGTACAAGGACCCTCGGAGCGGAGACCCAGTACTTC. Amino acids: CASSTRTLGAETQYF.

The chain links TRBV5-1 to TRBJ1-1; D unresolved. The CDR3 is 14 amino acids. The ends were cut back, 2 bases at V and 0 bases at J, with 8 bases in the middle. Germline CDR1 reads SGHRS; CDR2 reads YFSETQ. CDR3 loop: CASSFESLNTEAFF. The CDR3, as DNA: TGCGCCAGCAGCTTTGAGAGTTTGAACACTGAAGCTTTCTTT.

The CDR3 loop reads CASSLRGLSNQPQHF. The CDR3, as DNA: TGTGCCAGCAGTCTCCGAGGGCTCAGTAATCAGCCCCAGCATTTT. The chain employs TRBV27 and TRBJ1-5; no definite D call. Between the trimmed V and J ends, which lost 5 bases and 4 bases, there was a span of 15 bases. The CDR3 runs 15 residues. Germline V gene data show CDR1 as MNHEY and CDR2 as SMNVEV (reference sequence).

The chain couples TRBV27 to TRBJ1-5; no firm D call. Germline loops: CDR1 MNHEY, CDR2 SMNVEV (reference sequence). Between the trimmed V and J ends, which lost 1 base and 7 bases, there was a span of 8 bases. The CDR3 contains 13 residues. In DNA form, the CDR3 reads TGTGCCAGCAGTTTATTAGTGGGACAGCCCCAGCATTTT. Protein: CASSLLVGQPQHF.